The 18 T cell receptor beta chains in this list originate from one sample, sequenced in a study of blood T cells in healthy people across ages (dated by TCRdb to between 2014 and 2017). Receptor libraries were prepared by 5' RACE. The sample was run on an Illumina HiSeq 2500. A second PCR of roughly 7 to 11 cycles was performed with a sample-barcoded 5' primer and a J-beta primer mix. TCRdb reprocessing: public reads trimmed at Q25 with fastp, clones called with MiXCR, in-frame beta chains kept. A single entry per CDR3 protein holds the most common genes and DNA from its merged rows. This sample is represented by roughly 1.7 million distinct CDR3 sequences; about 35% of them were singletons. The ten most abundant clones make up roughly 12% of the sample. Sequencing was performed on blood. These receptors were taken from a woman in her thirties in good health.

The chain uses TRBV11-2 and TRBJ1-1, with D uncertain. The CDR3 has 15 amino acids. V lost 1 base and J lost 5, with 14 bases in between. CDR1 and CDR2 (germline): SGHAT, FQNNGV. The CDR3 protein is CASSLVRGFGTEAFF. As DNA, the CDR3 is TGTGCCAGCAGCTTAGTCCGCGGGTTTGGTACTGAAGCTTTCTTT.

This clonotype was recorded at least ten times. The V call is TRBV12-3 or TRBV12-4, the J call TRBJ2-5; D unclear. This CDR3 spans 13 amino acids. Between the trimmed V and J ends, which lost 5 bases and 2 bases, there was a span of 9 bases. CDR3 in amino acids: CASSRSPQETQYF. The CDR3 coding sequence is TGTGCCAGCAGTCGTAGCCCTCAAGAGACCCAGTACTTC.

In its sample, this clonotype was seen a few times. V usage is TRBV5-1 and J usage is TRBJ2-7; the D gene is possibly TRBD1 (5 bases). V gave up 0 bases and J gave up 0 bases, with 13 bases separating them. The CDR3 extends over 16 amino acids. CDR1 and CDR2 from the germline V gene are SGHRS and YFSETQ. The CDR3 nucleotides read TGCGCCAGCAGCTTGGCCGAGACAGACCTCTCCTACGAGCAGTACTTC. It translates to CASSLAETDLSYEQYF.

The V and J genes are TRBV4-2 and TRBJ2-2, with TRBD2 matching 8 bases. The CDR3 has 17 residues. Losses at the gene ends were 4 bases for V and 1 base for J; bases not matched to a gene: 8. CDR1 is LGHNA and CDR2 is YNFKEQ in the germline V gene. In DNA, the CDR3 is TGTGCCAGCAGCCTTCCAGACGGGGGGGGGAACACCGGGGAGCTGTTTTTT. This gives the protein CASSLPDGGGNTGELFF.

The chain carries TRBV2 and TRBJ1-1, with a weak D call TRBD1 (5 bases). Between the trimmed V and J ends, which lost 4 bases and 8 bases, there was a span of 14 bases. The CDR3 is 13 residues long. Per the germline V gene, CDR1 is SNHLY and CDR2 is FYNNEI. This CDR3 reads CASSGPPGSEAFF. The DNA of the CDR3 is TGTGCCAGCAGTGGTCCCCCAGGGAGCGAAGCTTTCTTT.

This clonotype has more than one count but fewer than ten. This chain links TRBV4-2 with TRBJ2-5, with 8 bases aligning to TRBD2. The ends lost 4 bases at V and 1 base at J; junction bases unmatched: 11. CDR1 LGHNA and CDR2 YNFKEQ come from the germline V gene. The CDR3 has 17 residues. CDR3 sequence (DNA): TGTGCCAGCAGCCGAGAGGATGCGGGGGGAATCCAAGAGACCCAGTACTTC. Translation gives CASSREDAGGIQETQYF.

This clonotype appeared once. As DNA, the CDR3 is TGTGCCAGCAGCGTAGCGGACCTTGACTACAATGAGCAGTTCTTC. Its translation: CASSVADLDYNEQFF. The V and J genes are TRBV9 and TRBJ2-1; D remains ambiguous. Trimming took off 0 bases at V and 3 bases at J, with 10 bases between the two ends. CDR3 length: 15 residues. From germline, CDR1 is SGDLS and CDR2 YYNGEE. The variable domain in full, with the rest retrieved from reference TRBV9 and TRBJ2-1, is DSGVTQTPKHLITATGQRVTLRCSPRSGDLSVYWYQQSLDQGLQFLIQYYNGEERAKGNILERFSAQQFPDLHSELNLSSLELGDSALYFCASSVADLDYNEQFFGPGTRLTVL.

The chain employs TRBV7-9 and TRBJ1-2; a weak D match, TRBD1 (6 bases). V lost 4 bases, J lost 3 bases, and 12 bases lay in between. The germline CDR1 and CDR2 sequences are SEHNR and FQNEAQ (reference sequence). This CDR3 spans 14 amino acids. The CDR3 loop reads CASSYSTGYYGYTF. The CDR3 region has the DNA TGTGCCAGCAGCTACTCCACAGGGTACTATGGCTACACCTTC.

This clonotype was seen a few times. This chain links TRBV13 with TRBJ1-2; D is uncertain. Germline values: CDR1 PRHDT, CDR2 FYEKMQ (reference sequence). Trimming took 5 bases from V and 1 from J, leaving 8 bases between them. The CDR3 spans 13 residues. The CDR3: CASSIKVNYGYTF. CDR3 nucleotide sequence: TGTGCCAGCAGCATCAAGGTTAACTATGGCTACACCTTC. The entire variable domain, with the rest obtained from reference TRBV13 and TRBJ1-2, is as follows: AAGVIQSPRHLIKEKRETATLKCYPIPRHDTVYWYQQGPGQDPQFLISFYEKMQSDKGSIPDRFSAQQFSDYHSELNMSSLELGDSALYFCASSIKVNYGYTFGSGTRLTVV.

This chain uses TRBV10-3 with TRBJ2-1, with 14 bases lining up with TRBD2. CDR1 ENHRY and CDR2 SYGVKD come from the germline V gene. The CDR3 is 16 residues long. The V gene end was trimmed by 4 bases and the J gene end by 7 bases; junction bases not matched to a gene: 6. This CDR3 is CAISAGTSGGNNEQFF. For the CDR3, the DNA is TGTGCCATCAGTGCCGGGACTAGCGGGGGTAATAATGAGCAGTTCTTC.

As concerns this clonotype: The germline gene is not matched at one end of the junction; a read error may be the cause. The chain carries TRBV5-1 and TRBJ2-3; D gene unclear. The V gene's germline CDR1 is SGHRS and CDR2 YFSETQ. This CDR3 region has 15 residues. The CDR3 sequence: CANSLKFSGTDTQYF. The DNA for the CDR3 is TGCGCCAACAGCTTGAAGTTCAGCGGCACAGATACGCAGTATTTT.

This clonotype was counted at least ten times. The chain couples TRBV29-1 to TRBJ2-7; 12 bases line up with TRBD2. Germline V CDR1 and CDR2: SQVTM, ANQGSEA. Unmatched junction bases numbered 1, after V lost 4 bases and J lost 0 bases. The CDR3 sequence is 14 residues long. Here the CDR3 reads CSVVGLAGSYEQYF. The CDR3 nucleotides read TGCAGCGTTGTGGGACTAGCGGGCTCCTACGAGCAGTACTTC.

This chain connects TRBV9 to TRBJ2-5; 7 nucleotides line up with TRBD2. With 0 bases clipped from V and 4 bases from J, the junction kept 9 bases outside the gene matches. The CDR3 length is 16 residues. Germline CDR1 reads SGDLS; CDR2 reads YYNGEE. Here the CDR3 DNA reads TGTGCCAGCAGCGTAGGGGGGGGAGACAGTGGAGAGACCCAGTACTTC. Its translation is CASSVGGGDSGETQYF.

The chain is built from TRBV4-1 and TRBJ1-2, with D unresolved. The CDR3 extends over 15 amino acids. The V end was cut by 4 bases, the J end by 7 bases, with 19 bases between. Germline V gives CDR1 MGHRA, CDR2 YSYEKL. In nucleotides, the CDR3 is TGCGCCAGCAGCCCCCAGATGGGGTATAAGGCTGGCTACACCTTC. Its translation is CASSPQMGYKAGYTF.

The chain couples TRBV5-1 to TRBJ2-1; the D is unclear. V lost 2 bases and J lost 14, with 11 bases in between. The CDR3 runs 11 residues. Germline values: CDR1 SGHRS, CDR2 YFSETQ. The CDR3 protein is CASSFGSEKFF. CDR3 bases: TGCGCCAGCAGCTTTGGCTCTGAAAAGTTCTTC.

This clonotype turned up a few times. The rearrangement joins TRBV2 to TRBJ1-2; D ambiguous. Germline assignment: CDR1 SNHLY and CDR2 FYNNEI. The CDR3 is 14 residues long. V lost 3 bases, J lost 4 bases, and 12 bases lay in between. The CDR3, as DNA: TGTGCCAGCAGTGAGGGTAGTCGGAGCTATGGCTACACCTTC. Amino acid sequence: CASSEGSRSYGYTF.

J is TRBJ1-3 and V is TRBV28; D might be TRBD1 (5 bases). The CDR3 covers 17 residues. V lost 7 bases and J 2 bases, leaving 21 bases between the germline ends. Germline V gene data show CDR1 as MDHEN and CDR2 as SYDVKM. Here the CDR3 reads CASTDPQGAITGNTIYF. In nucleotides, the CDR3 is TGTGCCAGCACCGACCCTCAAGGGGCCATCACTGGAAACACCATATATTTT. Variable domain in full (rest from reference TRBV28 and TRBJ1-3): DVKVTQSSRYLVKRTGEKVFLECVQDMDHENMFWYRQDPGLGLRLIYFSYDVKMKEKGDIPEGYSVSREKKERFSLILESASTNQTSMYLCASTDPQGAITGNTIYFGEGSWLTVV.

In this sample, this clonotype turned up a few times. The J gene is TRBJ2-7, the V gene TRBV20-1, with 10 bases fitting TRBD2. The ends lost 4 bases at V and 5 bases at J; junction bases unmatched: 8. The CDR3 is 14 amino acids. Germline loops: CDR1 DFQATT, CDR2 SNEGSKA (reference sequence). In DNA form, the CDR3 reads TGCAGTGCTAATAGCGGGGGGCAGGTCCACGAGCAGTACTTC. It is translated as CSANSGGQVHEQYF.